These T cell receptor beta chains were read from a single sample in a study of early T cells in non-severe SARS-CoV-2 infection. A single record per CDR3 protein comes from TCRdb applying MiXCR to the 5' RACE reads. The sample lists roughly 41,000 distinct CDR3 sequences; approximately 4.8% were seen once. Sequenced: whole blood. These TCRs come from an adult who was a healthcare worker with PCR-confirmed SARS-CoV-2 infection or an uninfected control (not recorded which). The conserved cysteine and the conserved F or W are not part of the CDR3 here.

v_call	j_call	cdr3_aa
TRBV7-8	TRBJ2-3	ASSPNLADTQY
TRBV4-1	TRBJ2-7	ASSQDIRQGPYEQY
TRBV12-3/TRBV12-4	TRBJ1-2	ASSLARGERGYT
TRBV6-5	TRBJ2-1	ASSIREGNEQF
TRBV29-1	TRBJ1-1	SVKQGNMNTEAF
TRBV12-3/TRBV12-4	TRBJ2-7	ASSFQGPYEQY
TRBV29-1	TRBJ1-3	SASRGSAGLNTIY
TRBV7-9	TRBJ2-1	ASSLGSSGRYNEQF
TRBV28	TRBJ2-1	ASSLPSGGSYNEQF
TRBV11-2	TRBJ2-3	ASSLGQVTDTQY
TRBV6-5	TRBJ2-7	AVGPVTYEQY
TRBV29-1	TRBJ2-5	SVEDLRGLQETQY